These 7 T cell receptor beta chains were all obtained from the same sample, sequenced in a study of blood T cell repertoires in COVID-19. Sequencing was performed with immunoSEQ multiplex PCR; in TCRdb, only in-frame clones are kept and a portion is missing. This table holds a few hundred thousand clones, around 85% found once. Sample: peripheral blood. The receptors derive from a woman aged 18-35 years with acute or convalescent COVID-19.

This clone has only one observation. J is TRBJ2-7 and V is TRBV27; possible D gene TRBD1, 6 bases. CDR1 and CDR2 from the germline V gene are MNHEY and SMNVEV (reference sequence). There are 13 residues in the CDR3. Trimming took 8 bases from V and 5 from J, leaving 16 bases between them. The CDR3 DNA is TGTGCCAGCGGCTACAGGGCGGCAGACGAGCAGTACTTC. Its protein is CASGYRAADEQYF.

A note on this clone: One end of the junction does not line up with germline, which may come from a read error. The chain couples TRBV6-1 to TRBJ2-3; weak D call: TRBD2 (5 bases). Per germline, CDR1 MNHNS and CDR2 SASEGT. The CDR3 runs to 13 residues. The CDR3 sequence: CASSEGSEDTQYF. The CDR3 region has the DNA TGTGCCAGCAGCGAAGGGAGTGAAGATACGCAGTATTTT.

As regards this clone: Different DNA sequences within this sample yield the same CDR3. The V gene is TRBV9, the J gene TRBJ2-7; 9 positions agree with TRBD1. V trimming: 0 bases; J trimming: 3 bases; junction bases outside the gene matches: 1. The germline gives CDR1 SGDLS, CDR2 YYNGEE. CDR3 size: 14 residues. The CDR3 region has the DNA TGTGCCAGCAGCGTAGGGACAGGGGTCTACGAGCAGTACTTC. Translating gives CASSVGTGVYEQYF.

This chain uses TRBV6-5 with TRBJ1-1, with D possibly matching TRBD1 (5 bases). Trimming removed 7 bases at V and 4 bases at J, with 19 bases between. Germline-derived CDR1 and CDR2 are MNHEY and SVGAGI. The CDR3 is 15 residues long. The DNA for the CDR3 is TGTGCCAGCATTCTCGGAGGGGCGTCGGGCACTGAAGCTTTCTTT. As protein: CASILGGASGTEAFF.

This sequence joins TRBV2 and TRBJ1-2, with no clear D. The CDR3 consists of 12 residues. Germline V CDR1 and CDR2: SNHLY, FYNNEI. V was trimmed by 5 bases and J by 6 bases, leaving 10 bases between them. This CDR3 is CASSRTENGYTF. The DNA of the CDR3 is TGTGCCAGCAGTAGGACTGAGAATGGCTACACCTTC.

The V call is TRBV27, the J call TRBJ1-2, with a possible D match to TRBD1 (5 bases). The CDR3 extends over 15 amino acids. V was trimmed by 6 bases and J by 4 bases, leaving 18 bases between them. Per germline, CDR1 MNHEY and CDR2 SMNVEV (reference sequence). The CDR3 spells CASSGGTPGRYGYTF. CDR3 in DNA: TGTGCCAGCAGCGGAGGGACCCCAGGCCGCTATGGCTACACCTTC.

The chain is built from TRBV7-9 and TRBJ1-5, with a weak D call TRBD1 (5 bases). CDR1 is SEHNR, CDR2 FQNEAQ, per germline (reference sequence). The CDR3 consists of 15 residues. V was trimmed by 5 bases and J by 1 base, leaving 12 bases between them. The CDR3 loop reads CASSPPTESNQPQHF. CDR3 in DNA: TGTGCCAGCAGCCCCCCGACAGAGAGCAATCAGCCCCAGCATTTT.